The 18 T cell receptor beta chains listed next were all sequenced from one sample in a study of Ad26.COV2.S vaccination and SARS-CoV-2 variants. Treatment specified: roughly 20 received Ad26.COV2.S at low or high dose, single or two shots; several received placebo; per-sample allocation not given. The samples were gathered on day 63 after the first injection of vaccine or placebo. Sequencing used immunoSEQ multiplex PCR; TCRdb keeps in-frame clones, though not all of them. This repertoire shows hundreds of thousands of clones, 80% to 90% found once; its top ten account for approximately 2.5%. The sample in question was peripheral blood, obtained in a trial of Ad26.COV2.S vaccine versus placebo. The receptors shown here come from a person between 18 and 65 years old who received the Ad26.COV2.S COVID-19 vaccine or a placebo.

This chain uses TRBV13 with TRBJ1-2; D is ambiguous. V shed 5 bases and J shed 0 bases, with 13 bases lying between them. The length of the CDR3 is 15 residues. CDR1 PRHDT and CDR2 FYEKMQ come from the germline V gene (reference sequence). The CDR3 loop reads CASSPDVTANYGYTF. The CDR3 DNA is TGTGCCAGCAGCCCGGACGTTACGGCTAACTATGGCTACACCTTC.

The gene calls are TRBV19 and TRBJ2-5; no reliable D call. V gave up 5 bases and J gave up 5 bases, with 6 bases separating them. The CDR3 has 11 residues. Looked up from germline, CDR1 is LNHDA and CDR2 is SQIVND (reference sequence). CDR3 amino acids: CASSVYETQYF. CDR3 coding DNA: TGTGCCAGTAGTGTCTACGAGACCCAGTACTTC.

V gene TRBV24-1 combines with J gene TRBJ1-1; the match to TRBD1 covers 10 bases. The germline gives CDR1 KGHDR, CDR2 SFDVKD. Trimming at V came to 4 bases and at J to 3 bases, leaving 4 bases not matched to a gene. The CDR3 is 15 amino acids. The CDR3 nucleotides are TGTGCCACCAGTGACCCCGGGACAGGGGACACTGAAGCTTTCTTT. As protein: CATSDPGTGDTEAFF.

This clone occurred a few times. The same CDR3 arises from other DNA sequences in this sample as well. The CDR3 coding sequence is TGCGCCAGCAGCTTGGGGGGGCCCAACACTGAAGCTTTCTTT. As protein: CASSLGGPNTEAFF. This chain connects TRBV5-1 to TRBJ1-1; maybe TRBD1 (6 bases). Germline CDR1 SGHRS, CDR2 YFSETQ. The CDR3 contains 14 residues. Trimming removed 0 bases at V and 2 bases at J, with 8 bases between.

The genes are TRBV19 and TRBJ2-2; D is undetermined. This CDR3 has 12 residues. With 3 bases removed from V and 6 bases from J, the gap between germline ends came to 5 bases. Germline V lookup: CDR1 LNHDA, CDR2 SQIVND (reference sequence). The CDR3 here is CASSMRPGELFF. In DNA form, the CDR3 reads TGTGCCAGTAGTATGCGGCCCGGGGAGCTGTTTTTT. Full variable domain (missing parts from reference TRBV19 and TRBJ2-2): DGGITQSPKYLFRKEGQNVTLSCEQNLNHDAMYWYRQDPGQGLRLIYYSQIVNDFQKGDIAEGYSVSREKKESFPLTVTSAQKNPTAFYLCASSMRPGELFFGEGSRLTVL.

The chain joins TRBV6-2 or TRBV6-3 to TRBJ2-5, with 7 bases aligning to TRBD1. Losses at the gene ends were 4 bases for V and 0 bases for J; bases not matched to a gene: 11. In germline, CDR1 is MNHEY, CDR2 SVGEGT. CDR3 length: 17 residues. This chain's CDR3 is CASSWVQDRSYQETQYF. CDR3 coding DNA: TGTGCCAGCAGTTGGGTACAGGACAGGTCGTACCAAGAGACCCAGTACTTC.

The CDR3 spells CASSQADVSGGELFF. The CDR3 DNA is TGTGCCAGCAGCCAGGCGGACGTCTCCGGCGGGGAGCTGTTTTTT. The chain has TRBV4-2 and TRBJ2-2, with unresolved D. The CDR3 spans 15 residues. CDR1 is LGHNA and CDR2 is YNFKEQ in the germline V gene. The V end was cut by 3 bases, the J end by 7 bases, with 15 bases between.

This rearrangement joins TRBV5-4 to TRBJ2-1, with 7 bases aligning to TRBD2. The CDR3 runs to 17 residues. CDR1 is SGHNT, CDR2 YYREEE, per germline (reference sequence). After removal of 4 bases from V and 6 bases from J, the junction contained 16 bases not matched to a gene. The CDR3 DNA sequence: TGTGCCAGCAGCCACCCCCAAGGGCTAGCGGAGGTCAATGAGCAGTTCTTC. It is translated as CASSHPQGLAEVNEQFF. The full variable domain, rest sourced from reference TRBV5-4 and TRBJ2-1, is ETGVTQSPTHLIKTRGQQVTLRCSSQSGHNTVSWYQQALGQGPQFIFQYYREEENGRGNFPPRFSGLQFPNYSSELNVNALELDDSALYLCASSHPQGLAEVNEQFFGPGTRLTVL.

The CDR3 region has the DNA TGTGCCAGCAGTGGCAGGGACAGGGTAAATGAAAAACTGTTTTTT. It yields the protein CASSGRDRVNEKLFF. The V gene is TRBV28, the J gene TRBJ1-4; 9 bases agree with TRBD1. Germline V gives CDR1 MDHEN, CDR2 SYDVKM. CDR3 length equals 15 residues. With V trimmed by 5 bases and J by 5 bases, 6 bases remained unmatched. The complete variable domain, with remaining parts taken from reference TRBV28 and TRBJ1-4, reads DVKVTQSSRYLVKRTGEKVFLECVQDMDHENMFWYRQDPGLGLRLIYFSYDVKMKEKGDIPEGYSVSREKKERFSLILESASTNQTSMYLCASSGRDRVNEKLFFGSGTQLSVL.

The chain couples TRBV7-2 to TRBJ1-2; D call uncertain. Trimming left V 5 bases short and J 8 bases short, with 15 bases between. This CDR3 is 13 amino acids long. Germline CDR1 and CDR2: SGHTA and FQGNSA. This chain's CDR3 is CASSPSATGGYTF. Written as DNA, the CDR3 is TGTGCCAGCAGCCCTAGCGCCACCGGGGGCTACACCTTC.

The V and J genes are TRBV28 and TRBJ1-6, with D unresolved. The V and J ends lost 3 bases and 6 bases respectively, with 9 bases between them. Germline CDR1 reads MDHEN; CDR2 reads SYDVKM. The CDR3 sequence is 14 residues long. The CDR3 nucleotides read TGTGCCAGCAGTTTTGAACTTCTTAATTCACCCCTCCACTTT. Translating gives CASSFELLNSPLHF. Combining the CDR3 with reference TRBV28 and TRBJ1-6 gives the whole variable domain DVKVTQSSRYLVKRTGEKVFLECVQDMDHENMFWYRQDPGLGLRLIYFSYDVKMKEKGDIPEGYSVSREKKERFSLILESASTNQTSMYLCASSFELLNSPLHFGNGTRLTVT.

This chain links TRBV12-3 or TRBV12-4 with TRBJ1-2; no clear D gene. CDR3 length equals 13 residues. Trimming cost V 3 bases and J 2 bases, with 7 bases left between them. The CDR3 DNA sequence: TGTGCCAGCAGTTTCTGGCGGAACTATGGCTACACCTTC. Amino acids: CASSFWRNYGYTF.

The chain employs TRBV5-1 and TRBJ2-1, with TRBD2 matching 10 bases. The germline V gene encodes CDR1 SGHRS and CDR2 YFSETQ. Trimming removed 0 bases from V and 4 bases from J; junction bases left unmatched: 4. The CDR3 extends over 16 amino acids. The CDR3 DNA reads as TGCGCCAGCAGCTTGGCAGCGGGAGGGCAGTACAATGAGCAGTTCTTC. Protein: CASSLAAGGQYNEQFF.

The chain employs TRBV4-3 and TRBJ2-7; tentatively, D is TRBD2 (6 bases). The CDR3 is made up of 15 amino acids. Trimming removed 4 bases from V and 6 bases from J, with 19 bases in between. The germline V gene has CDR1 LGHNA and CDR2 YSLEER. Written as DNA, the CDR3 is TGCGCCAGCAGCCCGGACGGGGGTATTCTTGGCGAGCAGTACTTC. Protein: CASSPDGGILGEQYF.

Concerning this clone itself: The sample holds other DNA sequences that translate to the same CDR3. The chain employs TRBV6-5 and TRBJ1-5; TRBD1 matches at 8 bases. The CDR3 consists of 13 residues. V was pared by 5 bases and J by 4 bases, with 1 base of the junction left unmatched. Looked up from germline, CDR1 is MNHEY and CDR2 is SVGAGI. CDR3 DNA sequence: TGTGCCAGCAGTCGACAGGGGAATCAGCCCCAGCATTTT. It is translated as CASSRQGNQPQHF.

The rearrangement joins TRBV10-3 to TRBJ2-1; 7 bases are shared with TRBD2. The CDR3 length is 13 residues. From germline, CDR1 is ENHRY and CDR2 SYGVKD. The V segment lost 3 bases and the J segment 10 bases; nucleotides outside the gene matches: 6. The CDR3 protein is CAISDGREIEQFF. The CDR3 region has the DNA TGTGCCATCAGTGACGGGCGGGAGATCGAGCAGTTCTTC.

V is TRBV5-1 and J is TRBJ2-7; the D is unclear. The germline V and J ends were trimmed by 1 base and 1 base, with 6 bases remaining between them. The CDR3 is made up of 13 amino acids. The germline CDR1 and CDR2 sequences are SGHRS and YFSETQ. Here the CDR3 DNA reads TGCGCCAGCAGCTTGCAGGTTTCCTACGAGCAGTACTTC. Translation gives CASSLQVSYEQYF.

The chain uses TRBV25-1 and TRBJ1-5, with D possibly matching TRBD1 (6 bases). The CDR3 totals 15 residues. CDR1 and CDR2 from the germline V gene are MGHDK and SYGVNS. The V gene lost 3 bases and the J gene lost 6 bases, with 15 bases spanning the gap. CDR3 DNA sequence: TGTGCCAGCAGTGATGCTGGGGGCGGCTTTCAGCCCCAGCATTTT. It specifies CASSDAGGGFQPQHF.